The clone carrying this T cell receptor beta chain has a handful of counts. There are 14 residues in the CDR3. The trim removed 7 bases at V and 7 bases at J, leaving 9 bases unmatched. CDR1 is SEHNR and CDR2 is FQNEAQ in the germline V gene (reference sequence). TCRdb called the 5' RACE reads again in MiXCR, with one record for every CDR3 protein. The sample yields around 55,000 distinct CDR3 sequences, about 15% seen once. These data are taken from a study of early T cells in non-severe SARS-CoV-2 infection. The sequencing here drew on whole blood, taken at baseline. The rearrangement joins TRBV7-9 to TRBJ1-2, with 10 bases aligning to TRBD1. This TCR came from an adult who was a healthcare worker with PCR-confirmed SARS-CoV-2 infection or an uninfected control (not recorded which). The CDR3 loop is CASTPGTGVIGYTF. CDR3 coding DNA: TGTGCCAGCACCCCCGGGACAGGGGTGATTGGCTACACCTTC. Full variable domain (missing parts from reference TRBV7-9 and TRBJ1-2): DTGVSQNPRHKITKRGQNVTFRCDPISEHNRLYWYRQTLGQGPEFLTYFQNEAQLEKSRLLSDRFSAERPKGSFSTLEIQRTEQGDSAMYLCASTPGTGVIGYTFGSGTRLTVV.